Included here is one TCR beta chain sequence, with context. Its target is unknown. This specimen belongs to a study of neurological immune-mediated disorders. Study results and limitations: HTLV-1-associated myelopathy led in TCR clonal expansion, while multiple sclerosis ranked lowest, below healthy controls.

V gave up 5 bases and J gave up 3 bases; unmatched junction bases: 6. The CDR3 loop spans 16 amino acids. The authors made cDNA by 5'RACE with 10-nucleotide random UMIs. TCRdb re-analysed the 5' RACE reads in MiXCR, keeping a single row per CDR3 protein. The repertoire has 50,000 to 70,000 distinct CDR3 sequences, about 12% of them found once; the top ten carry about 10%. For the unsorted libraries, 2 million PBMCs stored at -80 C served as input. This receptor was identified in a woman aged 55-69 years with HTLV-1-associated myelopathy (HAM/TSP). The sample comprised PBMCs. The chain recombines TRBV12-3 or TRBV12-4 with TRBJ1-3; 11 bases match TRBD1. CDR3 loop: CASSTGQGVRGNTIYF. DNA of the CDR3: TGTGCCAGCAGTACGGGACAGGGGGTTCGTGGAAACACCATATATTTT.